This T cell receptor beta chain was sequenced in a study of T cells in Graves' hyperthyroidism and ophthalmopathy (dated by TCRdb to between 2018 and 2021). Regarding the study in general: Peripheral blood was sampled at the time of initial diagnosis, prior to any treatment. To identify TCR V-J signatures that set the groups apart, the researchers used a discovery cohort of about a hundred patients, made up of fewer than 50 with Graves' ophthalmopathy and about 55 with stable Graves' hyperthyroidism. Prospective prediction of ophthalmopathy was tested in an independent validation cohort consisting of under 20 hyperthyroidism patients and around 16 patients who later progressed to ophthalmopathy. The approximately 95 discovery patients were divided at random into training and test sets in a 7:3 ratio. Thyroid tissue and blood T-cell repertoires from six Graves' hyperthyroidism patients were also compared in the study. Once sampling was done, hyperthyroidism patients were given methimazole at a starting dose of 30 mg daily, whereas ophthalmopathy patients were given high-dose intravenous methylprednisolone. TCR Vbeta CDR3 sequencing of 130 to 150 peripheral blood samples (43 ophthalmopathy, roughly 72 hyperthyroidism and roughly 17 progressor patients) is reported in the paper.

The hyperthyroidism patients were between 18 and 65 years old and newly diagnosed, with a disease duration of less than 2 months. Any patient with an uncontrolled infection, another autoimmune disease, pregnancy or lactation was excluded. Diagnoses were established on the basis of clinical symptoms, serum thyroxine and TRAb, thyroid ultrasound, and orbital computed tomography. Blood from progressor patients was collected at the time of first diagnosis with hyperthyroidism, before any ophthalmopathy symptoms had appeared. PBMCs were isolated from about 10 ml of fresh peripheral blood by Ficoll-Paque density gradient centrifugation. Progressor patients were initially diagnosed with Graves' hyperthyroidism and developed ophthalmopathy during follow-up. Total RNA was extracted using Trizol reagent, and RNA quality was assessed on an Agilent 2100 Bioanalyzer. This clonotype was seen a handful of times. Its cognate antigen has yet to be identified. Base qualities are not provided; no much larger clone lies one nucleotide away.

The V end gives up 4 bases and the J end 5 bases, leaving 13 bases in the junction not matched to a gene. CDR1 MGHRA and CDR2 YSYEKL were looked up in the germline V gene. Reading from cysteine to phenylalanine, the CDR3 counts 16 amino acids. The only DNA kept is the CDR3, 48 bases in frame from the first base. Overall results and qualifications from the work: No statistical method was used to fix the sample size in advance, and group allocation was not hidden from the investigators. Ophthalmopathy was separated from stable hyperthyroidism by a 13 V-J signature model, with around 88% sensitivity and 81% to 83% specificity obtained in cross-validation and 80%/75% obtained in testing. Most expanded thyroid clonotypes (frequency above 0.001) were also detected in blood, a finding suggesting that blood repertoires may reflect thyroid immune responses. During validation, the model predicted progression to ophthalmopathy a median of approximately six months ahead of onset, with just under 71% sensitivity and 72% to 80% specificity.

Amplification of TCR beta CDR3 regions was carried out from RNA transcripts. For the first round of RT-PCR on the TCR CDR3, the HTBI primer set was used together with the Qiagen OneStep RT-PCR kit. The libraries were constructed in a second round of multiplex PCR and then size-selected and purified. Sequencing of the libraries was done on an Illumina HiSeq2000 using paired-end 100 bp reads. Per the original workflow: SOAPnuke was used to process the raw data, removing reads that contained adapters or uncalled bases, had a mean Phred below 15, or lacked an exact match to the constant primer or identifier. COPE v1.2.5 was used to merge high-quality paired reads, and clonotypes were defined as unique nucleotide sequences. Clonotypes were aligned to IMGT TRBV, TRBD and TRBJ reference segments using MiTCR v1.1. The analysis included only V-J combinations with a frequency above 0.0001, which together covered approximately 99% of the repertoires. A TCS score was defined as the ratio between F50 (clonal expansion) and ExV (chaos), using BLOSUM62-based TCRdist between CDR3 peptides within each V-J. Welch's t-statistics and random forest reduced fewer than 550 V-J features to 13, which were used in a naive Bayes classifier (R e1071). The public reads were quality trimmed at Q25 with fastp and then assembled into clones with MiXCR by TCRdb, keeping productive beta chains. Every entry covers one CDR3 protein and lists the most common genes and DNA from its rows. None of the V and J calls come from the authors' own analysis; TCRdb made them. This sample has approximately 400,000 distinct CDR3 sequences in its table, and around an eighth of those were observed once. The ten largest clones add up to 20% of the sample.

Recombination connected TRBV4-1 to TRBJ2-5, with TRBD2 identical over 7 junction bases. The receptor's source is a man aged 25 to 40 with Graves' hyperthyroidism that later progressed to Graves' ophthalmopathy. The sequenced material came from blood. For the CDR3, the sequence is CASSRRWLAAGETQYF. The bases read TGCGCCAGCAGCCGCCGTTGGCTAGCGGCAGGGGAGACCCAGTACTTC.